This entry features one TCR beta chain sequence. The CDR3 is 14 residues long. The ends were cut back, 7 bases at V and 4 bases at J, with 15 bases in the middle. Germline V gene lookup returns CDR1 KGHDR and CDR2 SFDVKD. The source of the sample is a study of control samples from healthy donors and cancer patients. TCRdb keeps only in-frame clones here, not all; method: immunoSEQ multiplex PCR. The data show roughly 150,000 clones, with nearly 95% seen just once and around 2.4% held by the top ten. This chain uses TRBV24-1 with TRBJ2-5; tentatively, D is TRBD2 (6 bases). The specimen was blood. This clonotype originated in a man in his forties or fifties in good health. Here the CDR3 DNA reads TGTGCCACCAGGCCCTCGGGAGCCGGAGAGACCCAGTACTTC. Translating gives CATRPSGAGETQYF.